A selection of T cell receptor beta chains follows, all from one sample in a study of identical twins' blood T cells. TCRdb itself ran the 5' RACE reads through MiXCR, one entry per CDR3 protein. This table has roughly 340,000 distinct CDR3 sequences, roughly 28% appearing once. Sequenced: PBMCs. These receptors were collected from a woman aged 18-55 years in good health. CDR3s include the opening cysteine and the closing phenylalanine or tryptophan. Fields, in order: J gene, V gene, clone size, D gene, CDR3 protein, CDR3 DNA. D genes are given only for firm matches. Rows may omit the clone size; those that give it use once, few, many or a size class.

TRBJ2-1 | TRBV7-9 | - | - | CTSSPTSVNEQFF | TGTACCAGCAGCCCCACCTCCGTCAATGAGCAGTTCTTC
TRBJ2-2 | TRBV12-3/TRBV12-4 | - | TRBD2 | CAAGGFANTGELFF | TGTGCCGCGGGGGGGTTCGCGAACACCGGGGAGCTGTTTTTT
TRBJ2-2 | TRBV12-3/TRBV12-4 | - | TRBD2 | CASSQSGSSLSWTGELFF | TGTGCCAGCAGTCAAAGCGGGAGTTCCCTCTCGTGGACCGGGGAGCTGTTTTTT
TRBJ2-7 | TRBV5-1 | few | TRBD1 | CASSLDVTGFRYF | TGCGCCAGCAGCTTGGATGTGACAGGGTTTCGGTACTTC
TRBJ2-1 | TRBV6-6 | - | TRBD1 | CAITGTGGDEQFF | TGTGCCATCACCGGGACAGGGGGGGATGAGCAGTTCTTC
TRBJ1-5 | TRBV9 | few | TRBD1 | CASSGGQAAQPQHF | TGTGCCAGCAGTGGGGGACAGGCGGCTCAGCCCCAGCATTTT
TRBJ1-3 | TRBV29-1 | - | - | CSVLTAEALSSGNTIYF | TGCAGCGTTCTCACAGCTGAAGCCCTTTCCTCTGGAAACACCATATATTTT
TRBJ1-2 | TRBV20-1 | few | - | CSARRLYGYTF | TGCAGTGCGAGACGGCTCTATGGCTACACCTTC
TRBJ2-1 | TRBV9 | few | - | CASSVAPYSSNEQFF | TGTGCCAGCAGCGTAGCGCCATACAGTTCCAATGAGCAGTTCTTC
TRBJ2-5 | TRBV11-2 | - | - | CASSFRADQETQYF | TGTGCCAGCAGCTTTAGGGCTGACCAAGAGACCCAGTACTTC
TRBJ1-1 | TRBV14 | - | - | CASSQDLVTEAFF | TGTGCCAGCAGCCAAGACCTAGTGACTGAAGCTTTCTTT
TRBJ2-1 | TRBV5-1 | - | - | CASTDIGNEQFF | TGCGCCAGCACGGACATTGGCAATGAGCAGTTCTTC
TRBJ2-1 | TRBV2 | - | - | CASSATGEQFF | TGTGCCAGCAGTGCGACCGGTGAGCAGTTCTTC
TRBJ1-2 | TRBV7-9 | - | - | CASSTDSVYGYTF | TGTGCCAGCAGTACCGACAGTGTCTATGGCTACACCTTC
TRBJ2-1 | TRBV6-5 | - | TRBD2 | CASSYGAGVVNEQFF | TGTGCCAGCAGTTACGGAGCGGGAGTCGTCAATGAGCAGTTCTTC
TRBJ1-1 | TRBV25-1 | - | - | CASSDWGTTEAFF | TGCGCCAGCAGTGATTGGGGGACCACTGAAGCTTTCTTT
TRBJ1-2 | TRBV29-1 | - | - | CSVRRGGGYGCTF | -
TRBJ2-1 | TRBV4-3 | - | - | CASSPWIPGHHYNEQFF | TGCGCCAGCAGCCCCTGGATACCGGGACACCATTACAATGAGCAGTTCTTC
TRBJ1-5 | TRBV20-1 | few | - | CSANPGSRNQPQHF | TGCAGTGCTAATCCGGGCTCACGCAATCAGCCCCAGCATTTT
TRBJ1-2 | TRBV27 | - | TRBD1 | CASSVSGTGGSYGYTF | TGTGCCAGCAGTGTATCCGGGACAGGGGGTTCCTATGGCTACACCTTC
TRBJ1-2 | TRBV5-1 | few | - | CASSLSGNYGYTF | TGCGCCAGCAGCTTGTCCGGTAACTATGGCTACACCTTC
TRBJ2-7 | TRBV6-2/TRBV6-3 | few | - | CASSRLYEQYF | TGTGCCAGCAGTCGACTCTACGAGCAGTACTTC
TRBJ1-3 | TRBV12-3/TRBV12-4 | - | - | CASSTQSGNTIYF | TGTGCCAGCAGTACTCAATCTGGAAACACCATATATTTT
TRBJ2-3 | TRBV20-1 | - | TRBD2 | CSAFILAGGPPDTQYF | TGCAGTGCCTTCATATTAGCGGGAGGGCCCCCAGATACGCAGTATTTT
TRBJ1-5 | TRBV9 | - | - | CARSPGSNQPQHF | TGTGCCAGAAGCCCGGGGTCCAATCAGCCCCAGCATTTT
TRBJ1-3 | TRBV25-1 | few | - | CASSECGF | TGTGCCAGCAGTGAATGTGGATTT
TRBJ2-3 | TRBV7-2 | few | - | CASRTDTQYF | TGTGCCAGCAGGACAGATACGCAGTATTTT
TRBJ2-3 | TRBV20-1 | many | - | CSAPLATDTQYF | TGCAGTGCCCCGTTGGCCACAGATACGCAGTATTTT
TRBJ1-3 | TRBV6-6 | few | - | CASSYDGSSGNTIYF | TGTGCCAGCAGTTACGACGGGAGCTCTGGAAACACCATATATTTT
TRBJ2-4 | TRBV5-6 | - | TRBD1 | CASSVTRGRILDIQYF | TGTGCCAGCAGCGTCACCAGGGGGCGGATATTAGACATTCAGTACTTC
TRBJ1-5 | TRBV2 | few | - | CASRDTVYSNQPQHF | TGTGCCAGCCGGGACACCGTTTATAGCAATCAGCCCCAGCATTTT
TRBJ2-1 | TRBV25-1 | few | - | CASSQPNEQFF | TGTGCCAGCAGTCAGCCCAATGAGCAGTTCTTC
TRBJ1-6 | TRBV20-1 | few | - | CSASTGTYNSPLHF | TGCAGTGCTAGTACAGGGACATATAATTCACCCCTCCACTTT
TRBJ1-1 | TRBV29-1 | few | - | CSVPKGSGSATEAFF | TGCAGCGTCCCGAAGGGATCGGGGTCGGCCACTGAAGCTTTCTTT
TRBJ2-7 | TRBV2 | - | TRBD2 | CASSVLAGGSYEQYF | TGTGCCAGCAGTGTACTAGCGGGAGGATCCTACGAGCAGTACTTC
TRBJ1-1 | TRBV6-2/TRBV6-3 | few | - | CASSYSKGYTEAFF | TGTGCCAGCAGTTACTCGAAAGGGTACACTGAAGCTTTCTTT
TRBJ1-1 | TRBV10-3 | - | - | CAISESYRQNTEAFF | TGTGCCATCAGTGAGTCTTACAGACAAAACACTGAAGCTTTCTTT
TRBJ1-5 | TRBV20-1 | few | - | CSALDEVDQPQHF | TGCAGTGCCCTGGACGAGGTAGATCAGCCCCAGCATTTT
TRBJ1-1 | TRBV9 | - | - | CASSRRFDTEAFF | TGTGCCAGCAGCCGTAGGTTTGACACTGAAGCTTTCTTT
TRBJ1-1 | TRBV9 | many | - | CASSVEIGGEAFF | TGTGCCAGCAGCGTAGAGATCGGGGGTGAAGCTTTCTTT
TRBJ2-7 | TRBV20-1 | - | - | CSATRDSEQYF | TGCAGCGCTACCCGGGACTCCGAGCAGTACTTC
TRBJ2-2 | TRBV10-1 | - | - | CASMFDTGELFF | TGCGCCAGCATGTTCGACACCGGGGAGCTGTTTTTT
TRBJ2-1 | TRBV9 | few | - | CASSERLGPLYNEQFF | TGTGCCAGCAGCGAGAGGCTAGGCCCACTTTACAATGAGCAGTTCTTC
TRBJ2-1 | TRBV9 | few | TRBD1 | CASSVVGTAEQFF | TGTGCCAGCAGCGTTGTTGGGACAGCAGAGCAGTTCTTC
TRBJ2-3 | TRBV29-1 | - | TRBD1 | CGVVTGDSTQYF | TGCGGCGTCGTAACAGGGGATAGTACGCAGTATTTT
TRBJ2-7 | TRBV20-1 | few | TRBD2 | CSAVTSGRGSYEQYF | TGCAGTGCTGTAACTAGCGGGAGAGGGTCCTACGAGCAGTACTTC
TRBJ1-1 | TRBV3-1 | - | - | CASSHSAIKEGAFF | TGTGCCAGCAGCCACTCCGCTATAAAGGAAGGAGCTTTCTTT
TRBJ2-2 | TRBV29-1 | - | - | CSVETGELFF | TGCAGCGTTGAGACCGGGGAGCTGTTTTTT